These 26 T cell receptor beta chains were sequenced from one sample in a study of blood T cells in healthy people across ages. It was with a sample-barcoded 5' primer and a J-beta primer mix that a second PCR of roughly 7 to 12 cycles was run. TCRdb ran MiXCR on the 5' RACE reads and lists one entry per CDR3 protein. This table holds fewer than 1,200,000 distinct CDR3 sequences, approximately 25% found once. This sample also belongs to another study, concerning T cells of mothers and their children.

Sequences were obtained from blood. Receptors originate from a girl aged 2-9 years in good health.

Only a few counts were recorded for this clonotype. This rearrangement joins TRBV7-2 to TRBJ1-5; no clear D gene. V was trimmed by 1 base and J by 6 bases, leaving 13 bases between them. The CDR3 length is 15 residues. The germline V gene has CDR1 SGHTA and CDR2 FQGNSA. CDR3 amino acids: CASSLGSGLGQPQHF. For the CDR3, the DNA is TGTGCCAGCAGCTTAGGATCGGGGTTGGGTCAGCCCCAGCATTTT.

Comment on this clonotype: One end of the junction is discordant with germline, which a read error may explain. V is TRBV7-9 and J is TRBJ2-1; 8 nucleotides agree with TRBD2. The CDR3 length is 16 residues. Germline V gene lookup returns CDR1 SEHNR and CDR2 FQNEAQ (reference sequence). The CDR3 protein is CASSFTSGISYNEQFF. In DNA form, the CDR3 reads TGTGCCAGCAGCTTTACTAGCGGTATCTCCTACAACGAGCAGTTCTTC.

The genes are TRBV20-1 and TRBJ2-5; the match to TRBD2 covers 13 bases. The J segment lost 1 base and the V segment lost 4 bases, leaving 12 bases of the junction unmatched. The CDR3 sequence is 18 residues long. The germline gives CDR1 DFQATT, CDR2 SNEGSKA (reference sequence). The CDR3 sequence is CSAKKTGLAGILQETQYF. CDR3 in DNA: TGCAGTGCTAAGAAAACGGGACTAGCGGGGATACTCCAAGAGACCCAGTACTTC.

This clonotype showed up just a few times. The chain combines TRBV11-2 with TRBJ2-1; D is unclear. V was pared by 0 bases and J by 7 bases, with 7 bases between. Germline lookup yields CDR1 SGHAT and CDR2 FQNNGV. The CDR3 runs 13 residues. The CDR3 is CASSLERVNEQFF. The CDR3 coding sequence is TGTGCCAGCAGCTTAGAACGAGTTAATGAGCAGTTCTTC.

This rearrangement joins TRBV9 to TRBJ2-5, with no clear D. The J call is uncertain, as TRBJ2-1 better fits the DNA end. In germline, CDR1 is SGDLS, CDR2 YYNGEE. The CDR3 consists of 13 residues. CDR3 loop: CASSVLPVDEQFF. The CDR3 nucleotides read TGTGCCAGCAGCGTACTACCGGTGGATGAGCAGTTCTTC.

This clonotype was counted at least ten times. V and J are TRBV13 and TRBJ1-3; unclear D gene. Trimming pared 5 bases from V and 0 bases from J, leaving 14 bases between. Germline lookup yields CDR1 PRHDT and CDR2 FYEKMQ (reference sequence). The CDR3 extends over 16 amino acids. CDR3 nucleotide sequence: TGTGCCAGCAGCCCCAGCGGTGGAAGCTCTGGAAACACCATATATTTT. Its translation is CASSPSGGSSGNTIYF.

This clonotype was observed a few times. The gene calls are TRBV7-2 and TRBJ2-5; 13 bases fit TRBD2. The CDR3 spans 17 residues. The germline V gene encodes CDR1 SGHTA and CDR2 FQGNSA. V shed 6 bases, J shed 4 bases, and the junction held 11 bases outside the gene matches. Here the CDR3 DNA reads TGTGCCAGCAGATCCGATCGTACTAGCGGGGGGGGAGAGACCCAGTACTTC. Protein sequence: CASRSDRTSGGGETQYF.

In its sample, this clonotype was seen a few times. The rearrangement links TRBV4-1 to TRBJ2-3; D remains unclear. CDR1 and CDR2 (germline): MGHRA, YSYEKL. V was clipped by 1 base and J by 6 bases, with 8 bases between them. This CDR3 spans 13 amino acids. CDR3 amino acids: CASSQGMMDTQYF. Written as DNA, the CDR3 is TGCGCCAGCAGCCAAGGTATGATGGATACGCAGTATTTT.

In this sample, this clonotype turned up a few times. The chain employs TRBV5-1 and TRBJ2-7, with 10 nucleotides matching TRBD2. The CDR3 runs 15 residues. V shed 0 bases, J shed 5 bases, and the junction held 5 bases outside the gene matches. Germline V gene data show CDR1 as SGHRS and CDR2 as YFSETQ. The CDR3 spells CASSLVSSGSDEQYF. CDR3 sequence (DNA): TGCGCCAGCAGCTTGGTGTCTAGCGGGAGCGACGAGCAGTACTTC.

V usage is TRBV28 and J usage is TRBJ2-7; 7 bases are a match to TRBD1. Per the germline V gene, CDR1 is MDHEN and CDR2 is SYDVKM. V shed 7 bases, J shed 2 bases, and the junction held 8 bases outside the gene matches. The CDR3 runs to 14 residues. CDR3 bases: TGTGCCAGCACCGGGACAGTACTCACCTACGAGCAGTACTTC. Translating it yields CASTGTVLTYEQYF.

This clonotype was counted many times. The CDR3 sequence is CASSYAGSYGYTF. DNA of the CDR3: TGTGCCAGCAGTTACGCAGGCAGCTATGGCTACACCTTC. The V and J genes are TRBV6-5 and TRBJ1-2; D is unclear. Germline V gives CDR1 MNHEY, CDR2 SVGAGI. Deletions cut 2 bases from V and 4 bases from J, with 8 bases between. This CDR3 comprises 13 residues.

This clonotype was observed a few times. The V gene is TRBV6-6, the J gene TRBJ2-1, with TRBD2 matching over 10 bases. The length of the CDR3 is 18 residues. Looked up from germline, CDR1 is MNHNY and CDR2 is SVGAGI (reference sequence). The V and J ends lost 6 bases and 3 bases, in that order; junction bases with no gene match: 14. CDR3 sequence (DNA): TGTGCCAGCAGGGCAGGCCTAGGACTAGCGGTTAACTACAATGAGCAGTTCTTC. Protein product: CASRAGLGLAVNYNEQFF.

This clonotype was observed a few times. The gene calls are TRBV20-1 and TRBJ1-1, with D unresolved. The CDR3 is 14 residues long. Germline V CDR1 and CDR2: DFQATT, SNEGSKA (reference sequence). The V end was cut by 4 bases, the J end by 1 base, with 13 bases between. DNA of the CDR3: TGCAGTGCTAACGACGTCGTCTGGAACACTGAAGCTTTCTTT. Protein product: CSANDVVWNTEAFF.

The chain couples TRBV20-1 to TRBJ2-3; D ambiguous. The V end lost 0 bases, the J end lost 3 bases, and 13 bases lay between the germline ends. CDR3 length: 15 amino acids. Germline V gene sequence: CDR1 DFQATT, CDR2 SNEGSKA (reference sequence). The CDR3 region has the DNA TGCAGTGCTAGAGATCGCGTTATTCCAACAGATACGCAGTATTTT. Translating it yields CSARDRVIPTDTQYF.

CDR3 nucleotides: TGCGCCAGCAGCTGGGACAGGCCCGGGGAGCTGTTTTTT. It codes for CASSWDRPGELFF. V is TRBV5-1 and J is TRBJ2-2; TRBD1 matches at 8 bases. The CDR3 has 13 amino acids. The V gene's germline CDR1 is SGHRS and CDR2 YFSETQ. Trimming cost V 3 bases and J 6 bases; bases outside gene matches: 1.

The rearrangement joins TRBV7-8 to TRBJ1-6; TRBD1 is a possible D gene (5 bases). The CDR3 has 15 residues. Per the germline V gene, CDR1 is SGHVS and CDR2 is FQNEAQ. V lost 3 bases and J lost 8, with 14 bases in between. The CDR3 loop is CASSLVDSGHSPLHF. In DNA form, the CDR3 reads TGTGCCAGCAGCTTGGTCGACAGCGGCCATTCACCCCTCCACTTT. The whole variable domain, remainder taken from reference TRBV7-8 and TRBJ1-6, is GAGVSQSPRYKVAKRGQDVALRCDPISGHVSLFWYQQALGQGPEFLTYFQNEAQLDKSGLPSDRFFAERPEGSVSTLKIQRTQQEDSAVYLCASSLVDSGHSPLHFGNGTRLTVT.

The gene calls are TRBV5-8 and TRBJ1-1; TRBD1 aligns across 7 bases. CDR1 is SGHTS, CDR2 YDEGEE, per germline. This CDR3 is 12 amino acids long. With V trimmed by 3 bases and J by 11 bases, 7 bases remained unmatched. The CDR3 nucleotides are TGTGCCAGCAGCTCGATGGGACAGCCGGCTTTCTTT. It is translated as CASSSMGQPAFF.

The CDR3 spells CSASRFALADSYEQYF. In DNA, the CDR3 is TGCAGTGCTAGTCGCTTTGCGCTAGCGGATTCCTACGAGCAGTACTTC. The chain couples TRBV20-1 to TRBJ2-5; 7 bases agree with TRBD2. With the DNA end fitting TRBJ2-7 better, the J assignment may be wrong. Per the germline V gene, CDR1 is DFQATT and CDR2 is SNEGSKA (reference sequence). There are 16 residues in the CDR3.

The V gene is TRBV6-1, the J gene TRBJ2-1; D is possibly TRBD1 or TRBD2 (5 bases each). The CDR3 contains 14 residues. Trimming pared 6 bases from V and 10 bases from J, leaving 19 bases between. Germline V gene lookup returns CDR1 MNHNS and CDR2 SASEGT. The CDR3 loop is CASRPGTYSLEQFF. The DNA of the CDR3 is TGTGCCAGCAGACCGGGGACGTATAGCCTCGAGCAGTTCTTC.

This clonotype occurred a few times. The chain is built from TRBV24-1 and TRBJ2-3, with D possibly matching TRBD1 (5 bases). The ends were cut back, 1 base at V and 8 bases at J, with 12 bases in the middle. This CDR3 region has 14 residues. Germline V gene sequence: CDR1 KGHDR, CDR2 SFDVKD. The CDR3 loop reads CATSDLIGASTQYF. CDR3 in DNA: TGTGCCACCAGTGATTTAATAGGGGCTTCTACGCAGTATTTT.

Many counts were recorded for this clonotype. This chain joins TRBV5-1 and TRBJ2-4; D may be TRBD1 (5 bases). CDR3 length: 14 residues. Germline CDR1 and CDR2: SGHRS and YFSETQ. V lost 0 bases and J 7 bases, leaving 11 bases between the germline ends. The CDR3 DNA follows: TGCGCCAGCAGCTTGGGTGTGGACACCAACATTCAGTACTTC. The encoded protein is CASSLGVDTNIQYF.

This clonotype was seen once. The chain couples TRBV5-1 to TRBJ1-4; D gene ambiguous. The length of the CDR3 is 13 residues. V lost 2 bases and J lost 11, with 13 bases in between. Germline V gene sequence: CDR1 SGHRS, CDR2 YFSETQ. The CDR3 loop reads CASSLENEGKLFF. The CDR3 DNA is TGCGCCAGCAGCTTAGAGAATGAAGGGAAACTGTTTTTT.

CDR3 sequence (DNA): TGTGCCAGCGGGCCGGGACTAGCCTCCTACGAGCAGTACTTC. It specifies CASGPGLASYEQYF. The chain joins TRBV9 to TRBJ2-7, with 9 bases that match TRBD2. With V trimmed by 7 bases and J by 0 bases, 5 bases remained unmatched. The CDR3 is 14 residues long. CDR1 SGDLS and CDR2 YYNGEE come from the germline V gene.

This clonotype was recorded only once. A much larger clone sits a single nucleotide away, making a read error possible. CDR3 amino acids: CASQGTEALF. For the CDR3, the DNA is TGTGCCAGCCAGGGGACTGAAGCTCTCTTT. The chain couples TRBV2 to TRBJ1-1; TRBD1 might be the D (6 bases). The CDR3 totals 10 residues. Germline V gives CDR1 SNHLY, CDR2 FYNNEI.

This clonotype appeared a few times. V and J are TRBV20-1 and TRBJ2-7; no definite D call. V was cut by 2 bases and J by 1 base, with 9 bases left in between. The CDR3 is made up of 13 amino acids. Germline-derived CDR1 and CDR2 are DFQATT and SNEGSKA (reference sequence). This CDR3 is CSARSQSSYEQYF. DNA of the CDR3: TGCAGTGCTAGATCCCAGTCTTCCTACGAGCAGTACTTC.

The J gene is TRBJ2-2, the V gene TRBV29-1; D is possibly TRBD2 (5 bases). CDR3 length equals 12 residues. Trimming removed 7 bases from V and 8 bases from J, with 14 bases in between. Germline V lookup: CDR1 SQVTM, CDR2 ANQGSEA. The CDR3 loop is CSAALEAGELFF. The CDR3 nucleotides are TGCAGCGCTGCTTTGGAGGCTGGGGAGCTGTTTTTT.